This TCR beta chain originates from a study of T cells in Graves' hyperthyroidism and ophthalmopathy. The CDR3 length is 15 residues. The germline V and J ends were trimmed by 1 base and 4 bases, with 17 bases remaining between them. The germline V gene has CDR1 DFQATT and CDR2 SNEGSKA (reference sequence). Amplified TCR beta CDR3 regions came from RNA transcripts. TCR CDR3 underwent first-round RT-PCR with the HTBI primer set. TCRdb called the multiplex PCR reads again in MiXCR, with one record for every CDR3 protein. The sample holds approximately 600,000 distinct CDR3 sequences, around 15% seen once. This clonotype has at least ten counts.

Source material: blood. The V call is TRBV20-1, the J call TRBJ2-7; possible D gene TRBD2, 7 bases. The sequence came from a woman aged 40 to 50 with Graves' ophthalmopathy. The CDR3 DNA follows: TGCAGTGCTAGAGGGGGGGGGGACACGCCTTACGAGCAGTACTTC. It specifies CSARGGGDTPYEQYF.